This passage covers 24 T cell receptor beta chains from one sample sequenced in a study of cytomegalovirus exposure and HLA in healthy donors (TCRdb year 2017). The library was produced with the immunoSEQ multiplex PCR assay. The multiplex PCR relied on a mix of 60 forward primers for TCR Vbeta segments and 13 reverse primers for TCR Jbeta segments. Imported from immuneACCESS, the table was reduced by TCRdb to in-frame sequences with V and J called. These copies leave out some clones; in studies compared against another copy, an unresolved V gene accounts for under half, and the cause of the remainder is not known. This sample gives more than 80,000 clones in total; roughly 71% of them show up just once. The top ten clones comprise roughly 2.6% of the sample. The sequencing sample was made of PBMCs. These receptors originate from a man in his forties or fifties in good health and CMV-seronegative.

The table lists this clone with a few counts. Given the absence of the conserved phenylalanine or tryptophan at the CDR3 end, a read error is likely. The chain has TRBV11-2 and TRBJ2-3; no clear D gene. The CDR3 contains 14 residues. In germline, CDR1 is SGHAT, CDR2 FQNNGV. The ends were cut back, 0 bases at V and 2 bases at J, with 6 bases in the middle. The CDR3 DNA is TGTGCCAGCAGCTTAGATCTGTCCACAGATACGCAGTATGTT. This sequence encodes CASSLDLSTDTQYV.

This clone was observed a single time. V is TRBV18 and J is TRBJ2-2, with D possibly matching TRBD1 (6 bases). This CDR3 spans 15 amino acids. Germline lookup yields CDR1 KGHSH and CDR2 LQKENI. The ends were cut back, 2 bases at V and 1 base at J, with 8 bases in the middle. CDR3 DNA sequence: TGTGCCAGCTCACCAGGGACACTGAACACCGGGGAGCTGTTTTTT. It translates to CASSPGTLNTGELFF.

This chain connects TRBV15 to TRBJ2-1; possible D gene TRBD2, 5 bases. In germline, CDR1 is LNHNV, CDR2 YYDKDF (reference sequence). CDR3 length: 16 residues. Trimming took 4 bases from V and 3 from J, leaving 16 bases between them. The chain's CDR3 is CATSILEGSFYNEQFF. In DNA, the CDR3 is TGTGCCACCAGCATCCTCGAGGGTTCCTTCTACAATGAGCAGTTCTTC.

V is TRBV7-2 and J is TRBJ1-1; D remains unclear. Trimming shortened V by 5 bases and J by 3 bases, and 10 bases separated the two germline ends. The CDR3 is made up of 13 amino acids. CDR1 and CDR2 (germline): SGHTA, FQGNSA. CDR3 amino acids: CASSLGRYTEAFF. CDR3 nucleotides: TGTGCCAGCAGCCTGGGGAGGTACACTGAAGCTTTCTTT.

CDR3 sequence (DNA): TGTGCCAGCAGTTTATCGGGGCCTCTGGGATCACCCCTCCACTTT. Translated, it gives CASSLSGPLGSPLHF. The rearrangement links TRBV27 to TRBJ1-6; the D gene is possibly TRBD1 (5 bases). Germline lookup yields CDR1 MNHEY and CDR2 SMNVEV (reference sequence). Trimming pared 0 bases from V and 10 bases from J, leaving 13 bases between. The CDR3 is 15 residues long.

V usage is TRBV19 and J usage is TRBJ1-5; TRBD1 aligns across 7 bases. Germline V lookup: CDR1 LNHDA, CDR2 SQIVND (reference sequence). Germline trimming cut 7 bases from V and 3 bases from J; bases unmatched to any gene: 6. The CDR3 contains 14 residues. CDR3 sequence reads: CASIRQGDNQPQHF. In DNA form, the CDR3 reads TGTGCCAGTATAAGGCAGGGGGACAATCAGCCCCAGCATTTT.

This chain joins TRBV2 and TRBJ2-7, with 7 bases fitting TRBD1. V trimming: 3 bases; J trimming: 3 bases; junction bases outside the gene matches: 5. There are 14 residues in the CDR3. Germline loops: CDR1 SNHLY, CDR2 FYNNEI. CDR3 loop: CASSDQGTDYEQYV. CDR3 nucleotide sequence: TGTGCCAGCAGTGACCAGGGGACAGACTACGAGCAGTACGTC.

The rearrangement links TRBV28 to TRBJ2-7, with 8 nucleotides matching TRBD2. Trimming cost V 5 bases and J 2 bases; bases outside gene matches: 17. The CDR3 extends over 18 amino acids. Germline-derived CDR1 and CDR2 are MDHEN and SYDVKM. CDR3 nucleotides: TGTGCCAGCAGTATCTCCTTGGGACTAGGCAGCATTACCTACGAGCAGTACTTC. Translated: CASSISLGLGSITYEQYF.

The V and J genes are TRBV5-4 and TRBJ2-5, with D hard to call. The CDR3 is made up of 14 amino acids. Germline V gene sequence: CDR1 SGHNT, CDR2 YYREEE (reference sequence). V was shortened by 0 bases and J by 3 bases, with 9 bases between the two germline ends. The chain's CDR3 is CASSLASSKETQYF. In DNA form, the CDR3 reads TGTGCCAGCAGCTTGGCCTCTTCTAAAGAGACCCAGTACTTC.

V is TRBV19 and J is TRBJ1-5; D is unclear. The CDR3 runs to 14 residues. Germline V gene lookup returns CDR1 LNHDA and CDR2 SQIVND (reference sequence). V was trimmed by 4 bases and J by 3 bases, leaving 10 bases between them. This CDR3 is CASSRAGINQPQHF. As DNA, the CDR3 is TGTGCCAGTAGTAGGGCTGGCATCAATCAGCCCCAGCATTTT.

The V call is TRBV7-2, the J call TRBJ1-5; D not resolved. Trimming pared 1 base from V and 0 bases from J, leaving 7 bases between. Germline V gene data show CDR1 as SGHTA and CDR2 as FQGNSA. This CDR3 is built from 15 residues. The CDR3 loop reads CASSLGPGSNQPQHF. In nucleotides, the CDR3 is TGTGCCAGCAGCTTAGGACCAGGTAGCAATCAGCCCCAGCATTTT.

J is TRBJ1-5 and V is TRBV5-8; D may be TRBD1 (6 bases). The length of the CDR3 is 14 residues. The V end lost 4 bases, the J end lost 0 bases, and 8 bases lay between the germline ends. CDR1 is SGHTS and CDR2 is YDEGEE in the germline V gene. The CDR3 bases are TGTGCCAGCAGCGGGGACAATAGCAATCAGCCCCAGCATTTT. Translation gives CASSGDNSNQPQHF.

CDR3: CASSPRTSAADTQYF. The DNA for the CDR3 is TGTGCCAGCTCACCACGGACTAGCGCTGCAGATACGCAGTATTTT. The chain joins TRBV18 to TRBJ2-3, with TRBD2 matching 9 bases. Germline V gives CDR1 KGHSH, CDR2 LQKENI. J lost 4 bases, V lost 1 base, and 3 bases had no gene match. The CDR3 length is 15 residues.

This chain links TRBV6-5 with TRBJ1-2, with D unclear. The CDR3 covers 12 residues. CDR1 and CDR2 (germline): MNHEY, SVGAGI. The V and J ends lost 2 bases and 5 bases respectively, with 6 bases between them. The CDR3: CASSYGGYGYTF. The CDR3 DNA follows: TGTGCCAGCAGTTACGGAGGATATGGCTACACCTTC.

In regard to this clone: This CDR3 is also generated by other DNA sequences in the sample. V is TRBV30 and J is TRBJ1-6; D uncertain. V lost 0 bases and J 7 bases, leaving 7 bases between the germline ends. Germline CDR1 and CDR2: GTSNPN and SVGIG (reference sequence). CDR3 length: 13 amino acids. The CDR3 protein is CAWSVLRNSPLHF. CDR3 nucleotides: TGTGCCTGGAGTGTACTCCGGAATTCACCCCTCCACTTT.

As regards this clone: One end of the junction does not line up with germline, which may come from a read error. The rearrangement links TRBV7-7 to TRBJ2-5; TRBD2 is a possible D gene (5 bases). Germline-derived CDR1 and CDR2 are SSHAT and FNYEAQ (reference sequence). The CDR3 loop spans 13 amino acids. This chain's CDR3 is CASSLGLIETQYF. CDR3 DNA: TGTGCTAGCAGCTTAGGACTTATTGAGACCCAGTACTTC.

V gene TRBV4-2 combines with J gene TRBJ1-6; possibly TRBD1 for D (5 bases). V was shortened by 0 bases and J by 7 bases, with 10 bases between the two germline ends. The CDR3 runs 15 residues. The V gene's germline CDR1 is LGHNA and CDR2 YNFKEQ. The CDR3 DNA is TGTGCCAGCAGCCAAGATCAGGGTGAAAATTCACCCCTCCACTTT. It encodes CASSQDQGENSPLHF.

DNA of the CDR3: TGCGCCAGCAGCCAACCGACCGGGACAGGGCTGACGGGAAATGAGCAGTTCTTC. It yields the protein CASSQPTGTGLTGNEQFF. This chain joins TRBV4-1 and TRBJ2-1; TRBD1 agrees at 9 bases. Germline V gene sequence: CDR1 MGHRA, CDR2 YSYEKL. The CDR3 covers 18 residues. Losses at the gene ends were 2 bases for V and 7 bases for J; bases not matched to a gene: 15.

This chain joins TRBV18 and TRBJ2-5; a weak D match, TRBD2 (6 bases). V dropped 0 bases and J dropped 5 bases, with 10 bases sitting between them. The germline V gene has CDR1 KGHSH and CDR2 LQKENI. CDR3 length equals 14 residues. The CDR3 nucleotides read TGTGCCAGCTCACCACCCGTTGGGAGGGAGACCCAGTACTTC. Translated: CASSPPVGRETQYF.

This clone has just a few counts. The genes are TRBV27 and TRBJ1-2, with D uncertain. Trimming stripped 5 bases from V and 7 bases from J, with 14 bases between. In germline, CDR1 is MNHEY, CDR2 SMNVEV (reference sequence). The CDR3 is made up of 13 amino acids. Here the CDR3 reads CASSPRAATGYTF. The CDR3 coding sequence is TGTGCCAGCAGTCCGAGGGCCGCGACTGGCTACACCTTC.

The rearrangement joins TRBV30 to TRBJ1-6, with D possibly being TRBD1 (5 bases). Per the germline V gene, CDR1 is GTSNPN and CDR2 is SVGIG (reference sequence). The V gene lost 2 bases and the J gene lost 8 bases, with 16 bases spanning the gap. This CDR3 is built from 15 residues. The CDR3 loop is CAWSRTTARYSPLHF. The CDR3 bases are TGTGCCTGGAGTAGGACAACCGCTCGATATTCACCCCTCCACTTT.

The chain uses TRBV5-1 and TRBJ1-2; TRBD1 matches at 7 bases. The CDR3 runs to 15 residues. The V segment lost 4 bases and the J segment 4 bases; nucleotides outside the gene matches: 10. The V gene's germline CDR1 is SGHRS and CDR2 YFSETQ. The CDR3 DNA follows: TGCGCCAGCAGCCGCGACAGGGAAGGGGGCTATGGCTACACCTTC. Residues: CASSRDREGGYGYTF.

As concerns this clone: The sample carries other DNA sequences with the same CDR3. The chain couples TRBV21-1 to TRBJ1-2. TRBV21-1 is given as a pseudogene. The CDR3 is 13 amino acids. The CDR3 sequence: CASSTYSIYGYTF. For the CDR3, the DNA is TGTGCCAGCAGCACCTACTCCATCTATGGCTACACCTTC.

For this clone: Distinct nucleotide sequences in the sample also encode this CDR3. The chain is built from TRBV4-3 and TRBJ2-3; 10 bases match TRBD2. V was pared by 0 bases and J by 2 bases, with 2 bases of the junction left unmatched. The CDR3 has 16 residues. Germline V CDR1 and CDR2: LGHNA, YSLEER. CDR3 protein: CASSQDLAGATDTQYF. CDR3 nucleotide sequence: TGCGCCAGCAGCCAAGATCTAGCGGGGGCCACAGATACGCAGTATTTT.